The 21 T cell receptor beta chains reported below all come from one sample, sequenced in a study of shared T cell receptors in the human thymus. The repertoire was sequenced with immunoSEQ multiplex PCR; TCRdb's copy has only in-frame clones and lacks some. The data show 650,000 to 950,000 clones, 70% to 90% seen once. These records were also assigned to another study, of human thymus T cells.

Material for sequencing was thymocytes. The receptors derive from a girl under two years old with a congenital heart defect.

V is TRBV7-9 and J is TRBJ2-7; 8 nucleotides agree with TRBD1. The V segment lost 2 bases and the J segment 1 base; nucleotides outside the gene matches: 10. The CDR3 is made up of 17 amino acids. CDR1 and CDR2 (germline): SEHNR, FQNEAQ (reference sequence). CDR3 sequence (DNA): TGTGCCAGCAGCTTAAGAGAAACGGACAGGGCTTCCTACGAGCAGTACTTC. This translates into CASSLRETDRASYEQYF.

This clone was detected only once. This rearrangement joins TRBV5-4 to TRBJ2-2, with D perhaps matching TRBD1 (5 bases). This CDR3 region has 16 residues. Trimming took off 0 bases at V and 1 base at J, with 10 bases between the two ends. From germline, CDR1 is SGHNT and CDR2 YYREEE (reference sequence). CDR3 sequence reads: CASSLEVGLNTGELFF. The CDR3, as DNA: TGTGCCAGCAGCTTGGAGGTGGGGCTGAACACCGGGGAGCTGTTTTTT.

This chain joins TRBV27 and TRBJ2-5, with D possibly matching TRBD1 (5 bases). V was clipped by 4 bases and J by 2 bases, with 23 bases between them. CDR1 is MNHEY and CDR2 is SMNVEV in the germline V gene (reference sequence). CDR3 length: 18 amino acids. The CDR3 is CASSSSAGQQLLQETQYF. Here the CDR3 DNA reads TGTGCCAGCAGTTCCAGCGCAGGACAACAGTTATTACAAGAGACCCAGTACTTC.

This CDR3 is CASSVGQPYGYTF. For the CDR3, the DNA is TGTGCCAGCAGCGTAGGACAGCCCTATGGCTACACCTTC. The chain couples TRBV9 to TRBJ1-2; possibly TRBD1 for D (5 bases). Deletions cut 0 bases from V and 4 bases from J, with 7 bases between. Germline values: CDR1 SGDLS, CDR2 YYNGEE. The CDR3 covers 13 residues.

This CDR3 reads CASAQTGLRTEAFF. The CDR3 bases are TGTGCCAGCGCCCAGACAGGGTTGAGGACTGAAGCTTTCTTT. The rearrangement links TRBV18 to TRBJ1-1, with 7 bases identical to TRBD1. V shed 8 bases, J shed 5 bases, and the junction held 11 bases outside the gene matches. Germline CDR1 and CDR2: KGHSH and LQKENI. This CDR3 comprises 14 residues.

The chain employs TRBV10-3 and TRBJ1-1; maybe TRBD1 (5 bases). V was cut by 3 bases and J by 1 base, with 9 bases left in between. CDR3 length: 14 residues. Germline CDR1 reads ENHRY; CDR2 reads SYGVKD. CDR3 coding DNA: TGTGCCATCAGTGACGTCAGGGCGAACACTGAAGCTTTCTTT. It codes for CAISDVRANTEAFF.

CDR3: CASRHRQNTDTQYF. The CDR3 nucleotides are TGTGCCAGCAGACATCGACAGAACACAGATACGCAGTATTTT. The chain combines TRBV6-5 with TRBJ2-3; tentatively, D is TRBD1 (5 bases). V dropped 6 bases and J dropped 2 bases, with 12 bases sitting between them. Germline V CDR1 and CDR2: MNHEY, SVGAGI. The CDR3 has 14 residues.

The chain joins TRBV6-5 to TRBJ2-5; D gene uncertain. This CDR3 region has 12 residues. The germline V gene encodes CDR1 MNHEY and CDR2 SVGAGI. V lost 5 bases and J 2 bases, leaving 6 bases between the germline ends. CDR3 in amino acids: CASSAAQETQYF. The CDR3 DNA reads as TGTGCCAGCAGTGCGGCACAAGAGACCCAGTACTTC.

The rearrangement uses TRBV7-6 and TRBJ2-3, with 8 positions matching TRBD2. CDR1 is SGHVS and CDR2 is FNYEAQ in the germline V gene. The junction had 7 bases not matched to a gene; V was cut back by 5 bases and J by 6 bases. CDR3 length equals 14 residues. DNA of the CDR3: TGTGCCAGCAGCACCCACGGGGGGGCCGATACGCAGTATTTT. The encoded protein is CASSTHGGADTQYF.

The V call is TRBV4-3, the J call TRBJ2-3, with D perhaps matching TRBD1 (6 bases). The CDR3 sequence is 18 residues long. Germline V gene sequence: CDR1 LGHNA, CDR2 YSLEER. Trimming removed 0 bases from V and 1 base from J, with 17 bases in between. The CDR3 coding sequence is TGCGCCAGCAGCCAAGAAGGGGGACCACCTTGGGGCACAGATACGCAGTATTTT. Translation: CASSQEGGPPWGTDTQYF.

This chain links TRBV6-1 with TRBJ1-3, with a tentative D call TRBD1 (6 bases). The CDR3 consists of 15 residues. Per the germline V gene, CDR1 is MNHNS and CDR2 is SASEGT. Trimming pared 7 bases from V and 0 bases from J, leaving 13 bases between. CDR3 nucleotide sequence: TGTGCCAGCACTCGACCAGGGGACTCTGGAAACACCATATATTTT. This codes for CASTRPGDSGNTIYF.

Of note for this clone: A read error may produce the germline difference seen at one junction end. V usage is TRBV5-6 and J usage is TRBJ1-2; D might be TRBD1 (6 bases). The V gene's germline CDR1 is SGHDT and CDR2 YYEEEE. The length of the CDR3 is 19 residues. The CDR3 sequence: CAGSLYGRTVRHFNYGYTF. The CDR3 DNA reads as TGTGCCGGCAGCTTGTACGGAAGGACAGTCCGCCACTTTAACTATGGCTACACCTTC.

The J gene is TRBJ1-1, the V gene TRBV5-1, with a tentative D call TRBD1 (6 bases). The CDR3 runs to 15 residues. With 3 bases removed from V and 6 bases from J, the gap between germline ends came to 18 bases. Germline V gene lookup returns CDR1 SGHRS and CDR2 YFSETQ. CDR3 nucleotides: TGCGCCAGCAGCTCAAAAACCACAGGGTGGTCTGAAGCTTTCTTT. Translating it yields CASSSKTTGWSEAFF.

The chain recombines TRBV6-5 with TRBJ1-2, with D possibly matching TRBD1 (6 bases). The CDR3 totals 16 residues. From germline, CDR1 is MNHEY and CDR2 SVGAGI. V shed 1 base and J shed 8 bases, with 20 bases lying between them. The CDR3 DNA follows: TGTGCCAGCAGTTACTGGGGTGGACAGCCCTCGGGAGGCTACACCTTC. Translating gives CASSYWGGQPSGGYTF.

The chain carries TRBV4-1 and TRBJ1-2, with D maybe TRBD1 (6 bases). The germline V gene encodes CDR1 MGHRA and CDR2 YSYEKL. The V end was cut by 3 bases, the J end by 2 bases, with 28 bases between. This CDR3 is 20 amino acids long. For the CDR3, the DNA is TGCGCCAGCAGCCATACCCACCCCCCCGTCGGTCAGGGGCGAAACTATGGCTACACCTTC. This codes for CASSHTHPPVGQGRNYGYTF.

In its sample, this clone was seen once. This chain joins TRBV27 and TRBJ1-2; TRBD1 matches at 8 bases. The CDR3 has 15 residues. V lost 2 bases and J lost 3; bases outside the gene matches: 5. CDR1 MNHEY and CDR2 SMNVEV come from the germline V gene (reference sequence). CDR3 nucleotide sequence: TGTGCCAGCAGTTTACGGACAGGGATGGACTATGGCTACACCTTC. It translates to CASSLRTGMDYGYTF.

The chain recombines TRBV6-1 with TRBJ1-5; 9 positions match TRBD1. CDR3 length: 14 residues. The junction had 1 base not matched to a gene; V was cut back by 7 bases and J by 0 bases. Germline V CDR1 and CDR2: MNHNS, SASEGT. The CDR3 bases are TGTGCCAGCAAGACAGGGGGTAGCAATCAGCCCCAGCATTTT. It translates to CASKTGGSNQPQHF.

The chain is built from TRBV4-1 and TRBJ2-3; perhaps TRBD1 as D (6 bases). The V and J ends lost 5 bases and 0 bases respectively, with 15 bases between them. Germline assignment: CDR1 MGHRA and CDR2 YSYEKL. The CDR3 covers 16 residues. This CDR3 is CASSRTGTTSTDTQYF. CDR3 in DNA: TGCGCCAGCAGCAGGACCGGGACAACTAGCACAGATACGCAGTATTTT.

J is TRBJ1-3 and V is TRBV7-9; D possibly corresponds to TRBD1 (5 bases). CDR1 and CDR2 (germline): SEHNR, FQNEAQ (reference sequence). The V gene lost 2 bases and the J gene lost 1 base, with 12 bases spanning the gap. The CDR3 consists of 16 residues. CDR3 DNA: TGTGCCAGCAGCTTACTGGGGCCTCGTTCTGGAAACACCATATATTTT. Amino acid sequence: CASSLLGPRSGNTIYF.

This clone was seen a few times. The chain is built from TRBV7-4 and TRBJ2-2, with 8 bases matching TRBD2. The CDR3 is 13 residues long. V was pared by 8 bases and J by 5 bases, with 4 bases of the junction left unmatched. The germline V gene encodes CDR1 SGHVT and CDR2 SQSDAQ. CDR3 sequence: CASVLAETGELFF. Here the CDR3 DNA reads TGTGCCAGCGTACTAGCGGAAACCGGGGAGCTGTTTTTT.

The chain carries TRBV28 and TRBJ2-7; 15 positions agree with TRBD2. With 4 bases clipped from V and 2 bases from J, the junction kept 3 bases outside the gene matches. There are 16 residues in the CDR3. Germline V lookup: CDR1 MDHEN, CDR2 SYDVKM. The CDR3: CASSSRTSGGAYEQYF. The CDR3 DNA is TGTGCCAGCAGTTCTCGGACTAGCGGGGGGGCCTACGAGCAGTACTTC.